The 31 T cell receptor beta chains presented below share a single source sample, sequenced in a study of T-cell reconstitution after alpha-beta-depleted transplantation in children. Library preparation (for TCRbeta) was performed with unique molecular identifiers. TCRdb itself ran the PCR reads through MiXCR, one entry per CDR3 protein. The sample lists 200,000 to 250,000 distinct CDR3 sequences, roughly a tenth seen once, with around 6.2% in the top ten. The specimen comprised PBMCs from the stem cell graft donor, sampled from the stem cell graft. These TCRs come from a human donor who donated a stem cell graft to a child with acute lymphoblastic leukemia.

A note on this clonotype: A much larger clone lies one base from this, so it may be a read error. The genes are TRBV20-1 and TRBJ2-5; no definite D call. CDR3 length: 11 residues. In germline, CDR1 is DFQATT, CDR2 SNEGSKA (reference sequence). The V end lost 4 bases, the J end lost 6 bases, and 9 bases lay between the germline ends. CDR3: CSAKSSQTQYF. The DNA of the CDR3 is TGCAGTGCTAAGAGTTCACAGACCCAGTACTTC.

This clonotype was seen repeatedly, ten times or more. V is TRBV10-3 and J is TRBJ1-4; D ambiguous. V lost 7 bases and J 8 bases, leaving 11 bases between the germline ends. Germline loops: CDR1 ENHRY, CDR2 SYGVKD. The CDR3 has 12 residues. Here the CDR3 reads CAIKTSEEKLFF. CDR3 bases: TGTGCCATCAAAACATCGGAGGAAAAACTGTTTTTT.

The chain is built from TRBV15 and TRBJ2-2; unclear D gene. The CDR3 extends over 14 amino acids. Germline V gene sequence: CDR1 LNHNV, CDR2 YYDKDF (reference sequence). Trimming removed 0 bases at V and 0 bases at J, with 2 bases between. CDR3 residues: CATSRDPNTGELFF. The CDR3 bases are TGTGCCACCAGCAGAGATCCGAACACCGGGGAGCTGTTTTTT.

The V gene is TRBV5-1, the J gene TRBJ1-1, with D hard to call. V shed 5 bases and J shed 3 bases, with 11 bases lying between them. This CDR3 contains 13 residues. The germline gives CDR1 SGHRS, CDR2 YFSETQ. The CDR3 loop is CASRPEWDTEAFF. CDR3 in DNA: TGCGCCAGCAGACCTGAATGGGACACTGAAGCTTTCTTT. The full variable domain, rest sourced from reference TRBV5-1 and TRBJ1-1, is KAGVTQTPRYLIKTRGQQVTLSCSPISGHRSVSWYQQTPGQGLQFLFEYFSETQRNKGNFPGRFSGRQFSNSRSEMNVSTLELGDSALYLCASRPEWDTEAFFGQGTRLTVV.

This clonotype was detected many times. This chain uses TRBV5-1 with TRBJ2-3; 9 nucleotides line up with TRBD2. CDR1 is SGHRS, CDR2 YFSETQ, per germline. V lost 3 bases to trimming and J lost 2 bases; unmatched junction nucleotides: 7. This CDR3 spans 16 amino acids. CDR3 DNA sequence: TGCGCCAGCAGCTCCGCGACTAGCGGATTCACAGATACGCAGTATTTT. Its translation is CASSSATSGFTDTQYF. The full variable domain, rest sourced from reference TRBV5-1 and TRBJ2-3, is KAGVTQTPRYLIKTRGQQVTLSCSPISGHRSVSWYQQTPGQGLQFLFEYFSETQRNKGNFPGRFSGRQFSNSRSEMNVSTLELGDSALYLCASSSATSGFTDTQYFGPGTRLTVL.

Only a few counts were recorded for this clonotype. The V call is TRBV20-1, the J call TRBJ1-5; possibly TRBD1 for D (5 bases). Per the germline V gene, CDR1 is DFQATT and CDR2 is SNEGSKA (reference sequence). The V and J ends lost 6 bases and 0 bases respectively, with 12 bases between them. The CDR3 contains 14 residues. The CDR3 here is CSAHDSNSNQPQHF. CDR3 coding DNA: TGCAGTGCCCATGACAGCAATAGCAATCAGCCCCAGCATTTT.

The chain recombines TRBV3-1 with TRBJ2-7, with D uncertain. Germline CDR1 and CDR2: LGHDT and YNNKEL (reference sequence). The CDR3 loop spans 14 amino acids. The V and J ends lost 4 bases and 0 bases respectively, with 10 bases between them. DNA for the CDR3: TGTGCCAGCAGCCCCGAGATTCTCTCCTACGAGCAGTACTTC. Protein sequence: CASSPEILSYEQYF.

To note about this clonotype: A much larger clone differs by one base, so this may be a read error. In DNA, the CDR3 is TGTGCCGGCAGCCAAGATTTGACCTACGAGCAGTACTTC. This encodes CAGSQDLTYEQYF. V usage is TRBV4-2 and J usage is TRBJ2-7; D is unclear. Germline CDR1 reads LGHNA; CDR2 reads YNFKEQ. CDR3 length equals 13 residues.

The chain carries TRBV29-1 and TRBJ2-7, with 7 positions matching TRBD2. V lost 4 bases to trimming and J lost 6 bases; unmatched junction nucleotides: 6. There are 12 residues in the CDR3. CDR1 and CDR2 from the germline V gene are SQVTM and ANQGSEA. The CDR3: CSVGDWGGEQYF. CDR3 coding DNA: TGCAGCGTTGGGGACTGGGGGGGCGAGCAGTACTTC.

The chain joins TRBV6-5 to TRBJ1-1; D ambiguous. The V end lost 5 bases, the J end lost 2 bases, and 12 bases lay between the germline ends. Germline V gives CDR1 MNHEY, CDR2 SVGAGI. CDR3 length equals 14 residues. The CDR3 DNA follows: TGTGCCAGCAGTCTCCTCGAGGCTAACACTGAAGCTTTCTTT. Encoded protein: CASSLLEANTEAFF.

The chain combines TRBV24-1 with TRBJ2-1; 7 bases align to TRBD1. Germline CDR1 reads KGHDR; CDR2 reads SFDVKD. The junction had 12 bases not matched to a gene; V was cut back by 3 bases and J by 8 bases. CDR3 size: 16 residues. The CDR3 is CATSDPGQDLVDEQFF. CDR3 bases: TGTGCCACCAGTGATCCCGGACAGGACCTGGTGGATGAGCAGTTCTTC.

The sample holds a few counts of this clonotype. The chain joins TRBV30 to TRBJ1-5, with D maybe TRBD1 (6 bases). V dropped 2 bases and J dropped 5 bases, with 10 bases sitting between them. Germline CDR1 GTSNPN, CDR2 SVGIG (reference sequence). This CDR3 contains 13 residues. The CDR3 DNA reads as TGTGCCTGGAGTAGGACAGAATATCAGCCCCAGCATTTT. Translating it yields CAWSRTEYQPQHF.

The V call is TRBV10-3, the J call TRBJ1-5; D not resolved. CDR3 length: 13 amino acids. Germline CDR1 and CDR2: ENHRY and SYGVKD. V was cut by 3 bases and J by 0 bases, with 3 bases left in between. The CDR3 nucleotides are TGTGCCATCAGTGACAATAGCAATCAGCCCCAGCATTTT. It translates to CAISDNSNQPQHF.

V gene TRBV11-2 combines with J gene TRBJ1-1; 8 positions agree with TRBD1. The CDR3 runs 15 residues. The trim removed 1 base at V and 6 bases at J, leaving 7 bases unmatched. Germline V gene sequence: CDR1 SGHAT, CDR2 FQNNGV. The CDR3 DNA sequence: TGTGCCAGCAGCTTAGTGGCACAGGGGGTCGCTGAAGCTTTCTTT. It encodes CASSLVAQGVAEAFF.

This clonotype was detected many times. The V and J genes are TRBV9 and TRBJ2-3, with D unresolved. V dropped 0 bases and J dropped 4 bases, with 6 bases sitting between them. Germline CDR1 and CDR2: SGDLS and YYNGEE. The CDR3 length is 13 residues. The CDR3 DNA is TGTGCCAGCAGCGTAGAGTTGTCAGATACGCAGTATTTT. This codes for CASSVELSDTQYF.

This clonotype was recorded many times. This chain connects TRBV9 to TRBJ1-3; D remains unclear. Germline loops: CDR1 SGDLS, CDR2 YYNGEE. This CDR3 contains 17 residues. V lost 0 bases and J 0 bases, leaving 13 bases between the germline ends. The CDR3 loop is CASSVASERSSGNTIYF. The CDR3 nucleotides are TGTGCCAGCAGCGTAGCGTCTGAGAGGAGCTCTGGAAACACCATATATTTT.

The chain uses TRBV10-3 and TRBJ1-5; D might be TRBD1 (6 bases). The germline V gene has CDR1 ENHRY and CDR2 SYGVKD. Trimming left V 10 bases short and J 4 bases short, with 17 bases between. The CDR3 runs to 14 residues. Here the CDR3 reads CASQQGGANQPQHF. CDR3 in DNA: TGTGCCAGCCAACAGGGTGGGGCGAATCAGCCCCAGCATTTT.

There are many counts of this clonotype. The chain joins TRBV6-5 to TRBJ2-1; either TRBD1 or TRBD2 may supply D (5 bases each). CDR1 MNHEY and CDR2 SVGAGI come from the germline V gene. Trimming cost V 6 bases and J 8 bases, with 14 bases left between them. The CDR3 is made up of 13 amino acids. CDR3 in DNA: TGTGCCAGCAGCATAGGGACCGTGGATGAGCAGTTCTTC. Amino acid sequence: CASSIGTVDEQFF.

V usage is TRBV11-1 and J usage is TRBJ2-3, with 9 nucleotides matching TRBD1. The J segment lost 4 bases and the V segment lost 5 bases, leaving 10 bases of the junction unmatched. Germline V gene lookup returns CDR1 SGHAT and CDR2 FQDESV (reference sequence). This CDR3 has 16 residues. In DNA form, the CDR3 reads TGTGCCAGCAGCCCCCAAGCGGGACAGGGACCAGATACGCAGTATTTT. It encodes CASSPQAGQGPDTQYF.

The sample holds many counts of this clonotype. This sequence joins TRBV20-1 and TRBJ2-5, with TRBD2 as a possible D gene (7 bases). The CDR3 runs to 18 residues. Germline loops: CDR1 DFQATT, CDR2 SNEGSKA (reference sequence). The germline V and J ends were trimmed by 3 bases and 2 bases, with 25 bases remaining between them. The DNA for the CDR3 is TGCAGTGCTAGGGGAAGACTAACCGAGGGGGGGCAGCAAGAGACCCAGTACTTC. Translating it yields CSARGRLTEGGQQETQYF.

The rearrangement joins TRBV29-1 to TRBJ1-5; no firm D call. The CDR3 extends over 12 amino acids. Germline assignment: CDR1 SQVTM and CDR2 ANQGSEA. V was cut by 4 bases and J by 5 bases, with 9 bases left in between. CDR3 DNA sequence: TGCAGCGTTGGAACGGAGTATCAGCCCCAGCATTTT. Protein: CSVGTEYQPQHF.

This clonotype was seen just once. A much larger clone differs from this one at a single base, so this may be a read error. This chain links TRBV7-2 with TRBJ2-2; D is possibly TRBD1 or TRBD2 (6 bases each). The CDR3 length is 15 residues. Germline loops: CDR1 SGHTA, CDR2 FQGNSA. V was shortened by 11 bases and J by 7 bases, with 23 bases between the two germline ends. CDR3 amino acids: CACTQLRGPGGELFF. Written as DNA, the CDR3 is TGTGCCTGCACCCAACTCCGGGGGCCGGGCGGGGAGCTGTTTTTT.

This clonotype was seen repeatedly, ten times or more. This chain links TRBV18 with TRBJ1-1; 7 bases line up with TRBD1. The CDR3 sequence is 15 residues long. Per the germline V gene, CDR1 is KGHSH and CDR2 is LQKENI. After removal of 3 bases from V and 1 base from J, the junction contained 5 bases not matched to a gene. The CDR3 here is CASSPGTVGNTEAFF. CDR3 bases: TGTGCCAGCTCACCGGGGACAGTCGGGAACACTGAAGCTTTCTTT.

This clonotype was detected ten times or more. The chain joins TRBV4-1 to TRBJ2-7, with unresolved D. Germline V lookup: CDR1 MGHRA, CDR2 YSYEKL. V was trimmed by 0 bases and J by 0 bases, leaving 12 bases between them. The CDR3 contains 16 residues. The CDR3 DNA is TGCGCCAGCAGCCAAGATGGGCAGCAAAGCTCCTACGAGCAGTACTTC. Its translation: CASSQDGQQSSYEQYF.

In its sample, this clonotype was seen a few times. The rearrangement joins TRBV27 to TRBJ1-5, with unresolved D. The length of the CDR3 is 15 residues. Germline CDR1 is MNHEY and CDR2 is SMNVEV (reference sequence). Trimming left V 5 bases short and J 7 bases short, with 18 bases between. The CDR3 loop is CASSIAGQYRQPQHF. Written as DNA, the CDR3 is TGTGCCAGCAGTATTGCAGGCCAATATCGGCAGCCCCAGCATTTT.

The rearrangement uses TRBV12-3 or TRBV12-4 and TRBJ2-5; 8 bases are shared with TRBD2. V trimming: 8 bases; J trimming: 5 bases; junction bases outside the gene matches: 7. This CDR3 contains 13 residues. CDR3 nucleotide sequence: TGTGCCAGCCTCCCGGGGGGGCTGGAGACCCAGTACTTC. Protein: CASLPGGLETQYF.

This clonotype was detected only a few times. V gene TRBV2 combines with J gene TRBJ2-2; D gene ambiguous. Germline assignment: CDR1 SNHLY and CDR2 FYNNEI. The V end lost 4 bases, the J end lost 4 bases, and 22 bases lay between the germline ends. The CDR3 extends over 18 amino acids. The CDR3 DNA reads as TGTGCCAGCAGTGGGCTGGCCGAAACTACACCATTCACCGGGGAGCTGTTTTTT. Translation gives CASSGLAETTPFTGELFF.

This clonotype was seen ten or more times. This sequence joins TRBV5-1 and TRBJ1-3, with D unresolved. V was clipped by 0 bases and J by 3 bases, with 7 bases between them. Germline V lookup: CDR1 SGHRS, CDR2 YFSETQ. CDR3 length: 14 amino acids. The CDR3 protein is CASSLDGNGNTIYF. CDR3 coding DNA: TGCGCCAGCAGCTTGGATGGGAATGGAAACACCATATATTTT.

The V call is TRBV7-9, the J call TRBJ2-7; 10 bases align to TRBD1. The CDR3 has 15 amino acids. V lost 5 bases and J lost 4; bases outside the gene matches: 8. In germline, CDR1 is SEHNR, CDR2 FQNEAQ (reference sequence). In DNA, the CDR3 is TGTGCCAGCAGCACAACCGGGACAGGGGATTACGAGCAGTACTTC. Protein: CASSTTGTGDYEQYF.

Ten or more counts support this clonotype. This chain links TRBV19 with TRBJ2-6; no clear D gene. The V end lost 3 bases, the J end lost 1 base, and 10 bases lay between the germline ends. The CDR3 runs to 16 residues. Per the germline V gene, CDR1 is LNHDA and CDR2 is SQIVND (reference sequence). The CDR3 DNA follows: TGTGCCAGTAGTATTTCAAGGTCGTCTGGGGCCAACGTCCTGACTTTC. This encodes CASSISRSSGANVLTF.

This clonotype was seen more than once but under ten times. This chain joins TRBV10-3 and TRBJ1-2; D is uncertain. Trimming took 0 bases from V and 1 from J, leaving 12 bases between them. Germline lookup yields CDR1 ENHRY and CDR2 SYGVKD. The CDR3 totals 16 residues. CDR3 DNA: TGTGCCATCAGTGAGTCGATGGGAGAAATTAACTATGGCTACACCTTC. Its protein is CAISESMGEINYGYTF.